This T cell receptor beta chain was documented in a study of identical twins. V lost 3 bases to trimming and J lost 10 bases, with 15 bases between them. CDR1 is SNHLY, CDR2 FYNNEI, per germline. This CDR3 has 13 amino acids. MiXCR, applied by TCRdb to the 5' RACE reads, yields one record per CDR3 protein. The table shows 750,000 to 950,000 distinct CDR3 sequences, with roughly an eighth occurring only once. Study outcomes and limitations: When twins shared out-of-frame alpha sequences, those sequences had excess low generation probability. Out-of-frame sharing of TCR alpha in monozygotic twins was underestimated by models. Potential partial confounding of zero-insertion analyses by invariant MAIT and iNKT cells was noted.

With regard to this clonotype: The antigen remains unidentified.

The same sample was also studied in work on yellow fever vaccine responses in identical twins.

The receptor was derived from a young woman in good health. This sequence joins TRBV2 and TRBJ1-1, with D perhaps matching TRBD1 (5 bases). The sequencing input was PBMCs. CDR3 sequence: CASSDRDLPRAFF. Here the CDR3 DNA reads TGTGCCAGCAGTGACAGGGACCTTCCTCGAGCTTTCTTT. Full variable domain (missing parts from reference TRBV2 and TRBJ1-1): EPEVTQTPSHQVTQMGQEVILRCVPISNHLYFYWYRQILGQKVEFLVSFYNNEISEKSEIFDDQFSVERPDGSNFTLKIRSTKLEDSAMYFCASSDRDLPRAFFGQGTRLTVV.